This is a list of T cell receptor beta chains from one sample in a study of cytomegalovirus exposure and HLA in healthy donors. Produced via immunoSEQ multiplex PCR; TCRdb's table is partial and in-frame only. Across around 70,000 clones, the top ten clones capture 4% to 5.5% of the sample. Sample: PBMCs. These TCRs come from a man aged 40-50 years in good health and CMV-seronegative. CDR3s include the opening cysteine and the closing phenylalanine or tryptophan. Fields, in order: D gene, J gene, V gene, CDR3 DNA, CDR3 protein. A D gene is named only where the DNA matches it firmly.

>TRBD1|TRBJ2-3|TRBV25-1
TGTGCCAGCAGTGACCGGGACAGAATCACAGATACGCAGTATTTT
CASSDRDRITDTQYF
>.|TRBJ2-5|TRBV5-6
TGTGCCAGCAGCTTGGTTAGCACCCAAGAGACCCAGTACTTC
CASSLVSTQETQYF
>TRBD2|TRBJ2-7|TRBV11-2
TGTGCCAGCAGCACCCGGACTAGCGGCTACGAGCAGTACTTC
CASSTRTSGYEQYF
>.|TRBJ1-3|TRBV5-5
TGTGCCAGCAGCTTGCAGTCTGGAAACACCATATATTTT
CASSLQSGNTIYF
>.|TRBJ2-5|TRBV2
TGTGCCAGCAGTGGGGCTAACGGGGGAAAAGAGACCCAGTACTTC
CASSGANGGKETQYF
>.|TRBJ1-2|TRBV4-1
TGCGCCAGCAGCCAAGCTAGGCAGCGAGGCTATGGCTACACCTTC
CASSQARQRGYGYTF
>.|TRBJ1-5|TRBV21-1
TGTGCCAGCAGCGCCGGACCCGGGACAGTAAATCAGCCCCAGCATTTT
CASSAGPGTVNQPQHF
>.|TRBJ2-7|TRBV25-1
TGTGCCAGCAGTAACAACGGGGGTATCGGGTCCTACGAGCAGTACTTC
CASSNNGGIGSYEQYF
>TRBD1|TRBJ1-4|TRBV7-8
TGTGCCAGCAGCTCTGGGACAGCTAATGAAAAACTGTTTTTT
CASSSGTANEKLFF
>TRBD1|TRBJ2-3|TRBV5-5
TGTGCCAGCGGGACAGGTCGTACTAGCACAGATACGCAGTATTTT
CASGTGRTSTDTQYF
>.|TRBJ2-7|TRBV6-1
TGTGCCAGCACCCTGCGGGACAGCTCCTACGAGCAGTACTTC
CASTLRDSSYEQYF
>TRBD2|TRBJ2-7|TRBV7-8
TGTGCCAGCAGCTTAGGACTAGCGGTCTACGAGCAGTACTTC
CASSLGLAVYEQYF
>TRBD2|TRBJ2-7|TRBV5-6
TGTGCCAGCAGCTATAGCGGGGGAGCCGACTACGAGCAGTACTTC
CASSYSGGADYEQYF
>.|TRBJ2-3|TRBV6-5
TGTGCCAGCAGCTCGGGGAACTCAGATACGCAGTATTTT
CASSSGNSDTQYF
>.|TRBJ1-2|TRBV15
TGTGCCACCAGCAGAGGCCGGACAGTGGACTATGGCTACACCTTC
CATSRGRTVDYGYTF
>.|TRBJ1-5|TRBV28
TGTGCCAGCAGTTTCTCAGGGGTAGGCCAGCCCCAGCATTTT
CASSFSGVGQPQHF
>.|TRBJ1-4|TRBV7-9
TGTGCCAGCAGCCCTTCCGGCAGGGATAATGAAAAACTGTTTTTT
CASSPSGRDNEKLFF
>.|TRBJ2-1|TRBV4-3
TGCGCCAGCAGCCAAGACTCTAGCCGTTTATGGAGCTCCTACAATGAGCAGTTCTTC
CASSQDSSRLWSSYNEQFF
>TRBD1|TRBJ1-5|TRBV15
TGTGCCACCAGCAGGGGGGACAGGGGCCCTCAGCCCCAGCATTTT
CATSRGDRGPQPQHF
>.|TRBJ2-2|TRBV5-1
TGCGCCAGCAGCTTGGGCGCAAAGAGGGCCGGGGAGCTGTTTTTT
CASSLGAKRAGELFF
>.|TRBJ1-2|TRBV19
TGTGCCAGTAGTCACCGGACACCTGATCACGATAACTATGGCTACACCTTC
CASSHRTPDHDNYGYTF
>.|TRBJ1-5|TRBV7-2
TGTGCCAGCAGCTTCCTGGCTTCCGCCCAGCCCCAGCATTTT
CASSFLASAQPQHF
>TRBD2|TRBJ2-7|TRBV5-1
TGCGCCAGCAGCTTGGCACTAGCGGCTAGCTCCTACGAGCAGTACTTC
CASSLALAASSYEQYF
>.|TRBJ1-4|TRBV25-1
TGTGCCAGCAGTGATCCAGGCCCTAATGAAAAACTGTTTTTT
CASSDPGPNEKLFF
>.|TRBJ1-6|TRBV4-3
TGCGCCAGCAGCCAAGACCGGACAGTAAATTCACCCCTCCACTTT
CASSQDRTVNSPLHF
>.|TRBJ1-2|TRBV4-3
TGCGCCAGCAGCCAAGATCGGGGGATGGGAGGTCTTCGGACCTTC
CASSQDRGMGGLRTF
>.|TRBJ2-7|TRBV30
TGTGCCGGAGGACTATGGAGCTACGAGCAGTACTTC
CAGGLWSYEQYF
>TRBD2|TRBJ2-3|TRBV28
TGTGCCAGCAGGCTACCGGGACTAGCGGGAGAATCAACAGATACGCAGTATTTT
CASRLPGLAGESTDTQYF
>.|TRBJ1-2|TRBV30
TGTGCCTGGAGCCCGGGGAACTATGGCTACACCTTC
CAWSPGNYGYTF
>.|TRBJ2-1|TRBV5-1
TGCGCCAGCAGCTTGGCCGGTAGCGGCCCACGCAATGAGCAGTTCTTC
CASSLAGSGPRNEQFF
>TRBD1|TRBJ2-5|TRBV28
TGTGCCAGCAGTTTAGGGACAGGGGACTTGGGGACCCAGTACTTC
CASSLGTGDLGTQYF
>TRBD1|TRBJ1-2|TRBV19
TGTGCCAGTAGTATGACCGACAGGGACTCTGGCTACACCTTC
CASSMTDRDSGYTF
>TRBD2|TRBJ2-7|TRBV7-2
TGTGCCAGCAGCTCGACTAGCGGCGGGAGAGAGCAGTACTTC
CASSSTSGGREQYF
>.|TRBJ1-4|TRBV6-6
TGTGCCAGCAGTCGAGGGTCGTTAGGACTGTTTTTT
CASSRGSLGLFF
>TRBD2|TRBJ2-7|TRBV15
TGTGCCACCAGCAGAGATCTCGCGGGACTAGCGGGAGGCTCCTACGAGCAGTACTTC
CATSRDLAGLAGGSYEQYF
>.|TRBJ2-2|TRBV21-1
TGTGCCAGCAGCACCCCCTTAGGACTCTCGAACACCGGGGAGCTGTTTTTT
CASSTPLGLSNTGELFF
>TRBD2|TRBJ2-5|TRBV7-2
TGTGCCAGCAGCTTAGATTCCAGGCGGGGGGGAGAGACCCAGTACTTC
CASSLDSRRGGETQYF
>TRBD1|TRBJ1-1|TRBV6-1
TGTGCCAGCAAGCAGGGGGCCCGAACTGAAGCTTTCTTT
CASKQGARTEAFF
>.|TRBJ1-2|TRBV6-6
TGTGCCAGCAGTGTATCTTATGGCTACACCTTC
CASSVSYGYTF
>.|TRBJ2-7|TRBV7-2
TGTGCCAGCAGTCGAACCTCCGGGGAGGGGGCCTACGAGCAGTACTTC
CASSRTSGEGAYEQYF
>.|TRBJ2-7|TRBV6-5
TGTGCCAGCAGGACTAACAGCGCCAACGAGCAGTACTTC
CASRTNSANEQYF
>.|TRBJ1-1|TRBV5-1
TGCGCCAGCACCACTGGACAGCGAAACACTGAAGCTTTCTTT
CASTTGQRNTEAFF
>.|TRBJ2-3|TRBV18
TGTGCCAGCTCACCACCGGGGGGTCCCACGGATACGCAGTATTTT
CASSPPGGPTDTQYF
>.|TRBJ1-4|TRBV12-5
TGTGCTAGTGGTTTGGTATGGGAGAGTGCAACTAATGAAAAACTGTTTTTT
CASGLVWESATNEKLFF
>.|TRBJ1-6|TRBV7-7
TGTGCTAGCAGCCCTGTTCGACAGGCAAATTCACCCCTCCACTTT
CASSPVRQANSPLHF
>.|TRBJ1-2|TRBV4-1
TGCGCCAGCAGCCTCCGGGGCAGGGGTACGGATTACTATGGCTACACCTTC
CASSLRGRGTDYYGYTF
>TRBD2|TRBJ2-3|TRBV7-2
TGTGCCAGCAGCCCAAGATGGGAGCGGGGGGCGCCTAGCACAGATACGCAGTATTTT
CASSPRWERGAPSTDTQYF
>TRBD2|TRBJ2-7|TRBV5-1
TGCGCCAGCAGCTTATCGACCGCGGGGGACTACGAGCAGTACTTC
CASSLSTAGDYEQYF
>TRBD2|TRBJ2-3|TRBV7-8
TGTGCCAGCAGCTCGAGCGGGGGGACATCTAGCACAGATACGCAGTATTTT
CASSSSGGTSSTDTQYF
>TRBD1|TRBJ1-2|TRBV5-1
TGCGCCAGCAGCCCTGCGACGGGACAGGGGGCTGTTGGCTACACCTTC
CASSPATGQGAVGYTF
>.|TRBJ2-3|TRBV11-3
TGTGCCAGCAGCCCCCCGGCCATACTAGTTTCGGATACGCAGTATTTT
CASSPPAILVSDTQYF